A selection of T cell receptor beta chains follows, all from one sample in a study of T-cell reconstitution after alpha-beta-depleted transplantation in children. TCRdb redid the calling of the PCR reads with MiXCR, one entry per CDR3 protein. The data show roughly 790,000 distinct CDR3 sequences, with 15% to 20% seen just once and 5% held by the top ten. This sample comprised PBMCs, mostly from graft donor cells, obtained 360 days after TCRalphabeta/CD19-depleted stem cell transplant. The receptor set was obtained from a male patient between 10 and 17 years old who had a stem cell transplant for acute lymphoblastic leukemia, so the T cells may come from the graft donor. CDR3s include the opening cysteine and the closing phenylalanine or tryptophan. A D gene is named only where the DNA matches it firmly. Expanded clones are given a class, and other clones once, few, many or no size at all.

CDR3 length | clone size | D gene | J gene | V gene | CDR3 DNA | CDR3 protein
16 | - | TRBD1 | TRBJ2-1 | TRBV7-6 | TGTGCCAGCAGCTCCGGACAGGGGTTCTCCTACAATGAGCAGTTCTTC | CASSSGQGFSYNEQFF
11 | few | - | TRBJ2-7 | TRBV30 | TGTGCCTGGAGTTTTGGACCGTTACAGTACTTC | CAWSFGPLQYF
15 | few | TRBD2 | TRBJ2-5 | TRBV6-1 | TGTGCCAGCAGCCAAGGACTAGCGGGACAAGAGACCCAGTACTTC | CASSQGLAGQETQYF
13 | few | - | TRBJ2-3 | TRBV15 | TGTGCCACCAGCCGGGTGGACACAGATACGCAGTATTTT | CATSRVDTDTQYF
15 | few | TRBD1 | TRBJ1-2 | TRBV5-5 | TGTGCCAGCAGCTCGACAGGGGCGGGTAACTATGGCTACACCTTC | CASSSTGAGNYGYTF
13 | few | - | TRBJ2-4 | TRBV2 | TGTGCCAGCGGACCGCATGCCAAAAACATTCAGTACTTC | CASGPHAKNIQYF
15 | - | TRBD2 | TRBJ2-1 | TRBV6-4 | TGTGCCAGCAGTGACCCCGGGACTAGAGGCAATGAGCAGTTCTTC | CASSDPGTRGNEQFF
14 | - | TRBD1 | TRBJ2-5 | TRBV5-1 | TGCGCCAGCAGAACACGGGACAGGCAAGAGACCCAGTACTTC | CASRTRDRQETQYF
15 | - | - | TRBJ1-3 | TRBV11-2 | TGTGCCAGCAGCGATAGTTTGTCAGCTGGAAACACCATATATTTT | CASSDSLSAGNTIYF
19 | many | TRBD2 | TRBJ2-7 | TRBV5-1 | TGCGCCAGCAGCCCCAGGGCCTCTTTACTAGCGGGAGTTGACTACGAGCAGTACTTC | CASSPRASLLAGVDYEQYF
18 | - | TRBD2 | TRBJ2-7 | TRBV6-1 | TGTGCCAGCAGTGAACCTAGCGGGAGACGCTTTAGCTCCTACGAGCAGTACTTC | CASSEPSGRRFSSYEQYF
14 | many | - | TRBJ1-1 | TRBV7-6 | TGTGCCAGCAGCTTAGAACGGGGGGGGACTGAAGCTTTCTTT | CASSLERGGTEAFF
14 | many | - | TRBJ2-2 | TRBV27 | TGTGCCAGCAGCTGGGGCAGGAACACCGGGGAGCTGTTTTTT | CASSWGRNTGELFF
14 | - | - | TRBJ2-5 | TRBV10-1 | TGCGCCAGCAGTGAGTCTCGGGGTCAAGAGACCCAGTACTTC | CASSESRGQETQYF
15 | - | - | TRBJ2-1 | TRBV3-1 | TGTGCCAGCAGCCGGACAGGAGCCGGGGGGAATGAGCAGTTCTTC | CASSRTGAGGNEQFF
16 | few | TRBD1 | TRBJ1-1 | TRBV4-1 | TGCGCCAGCAGCCAAGATGATGGGACAGGGAACACTGAAGCTTTCTTT | CASSQDDGTGNTEAFF
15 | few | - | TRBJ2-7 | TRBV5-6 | TGTGCCAGCGGGATAACCGGAGGGCATCCCTACGAGCAGTACTTC | CASGITGGHPYEQYF
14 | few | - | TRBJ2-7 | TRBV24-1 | TGTGCCACCAGTGATTCGGTACCACCCTACGAGCAGTACTTC | CATSDSVPPYEQYF
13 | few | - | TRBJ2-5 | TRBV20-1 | TGCAGTGCTGCCCCAGGGGACCAAGAGACCCAGTACTTC | CSAAPGDQETQYF
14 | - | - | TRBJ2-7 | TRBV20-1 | TGCAGTGCAACAGGGGGACTAGTGTTGTACGAGCAGTACTTC | CSATGGLVLYEQYF
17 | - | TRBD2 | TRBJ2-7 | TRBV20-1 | TGCAGTGCTAGAATAGCGGGGAAAACCTCGGGGGTCTACGAGCAGTACTTC | CSARIAGKTSGVYEQYF
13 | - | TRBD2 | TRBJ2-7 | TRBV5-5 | TGTGCCAGCAGTCCCACGGGGGGGAGACGGCAGTACTTC | CASSPTGGRRQYF
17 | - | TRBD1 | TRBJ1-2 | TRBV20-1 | TGCAGTGCTAGATTTCGCCGCTCGGGACAGGGAAGTCGAGGCTACACCTTC | CSARFRRSGQGSRGYTF
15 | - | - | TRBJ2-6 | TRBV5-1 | TGCGCCAGCAGCTGGGAGAGCTCTGGGGCCAACGTCCTGACTTTC | CASSWESSGANVLTF
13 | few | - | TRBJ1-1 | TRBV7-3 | TGTGCCAGCAGCTTAGAGCGGAGCACTGAAGCTTTCTTT | CASSLERSTEAFF
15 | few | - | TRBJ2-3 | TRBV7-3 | TGTGCCAGCAGCACCCTACCGATGAGGGCAGATACGCAGTATTTT | CASSTLPMRADTQYF
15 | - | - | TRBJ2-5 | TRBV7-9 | TGTGCCAGCAGCTTAGGGGCAGCCTCGGGAGAGACCCAGTACTTC | CASSLGAASGETQYF
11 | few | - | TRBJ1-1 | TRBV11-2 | TGTGCCAGCAGCAGAGTTGCTGAAGCTTTCTTT | CASSRVAEAFF
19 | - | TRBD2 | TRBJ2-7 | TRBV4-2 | TGTGCCAGCAGCCAAGGGGGGACTAGCGGGAGTTTGGGACACTACGAGCAGTACTTC | CASSQGGTSGSLGHYEQYF
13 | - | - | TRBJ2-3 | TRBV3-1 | TGTGCCAGCATCCCCGGGGTGGGAGGTACGCAGTATTTT | CASIPGVGGTQYF
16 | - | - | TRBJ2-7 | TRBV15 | TGTGCCACCAGCAGATCCGACCGGCCCCCAATCTACGAGCAGTACTTC | CATSRSDRPPIYEQYF
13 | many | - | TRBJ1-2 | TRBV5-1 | TGCGCCAGCAAGGGGAGAGCTAACTATGGCTACACCTTC | CASKGRANYGYTF
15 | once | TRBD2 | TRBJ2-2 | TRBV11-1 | TGTGCCAGCTCCTGGGCGGGAGGACCCACCGGGGAGCTGTTTTTT | CASSWAGGPTGELFF
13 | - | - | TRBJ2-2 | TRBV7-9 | TGTGCCAGCAATACGGTGGCTACCGGGGAGCTGTTTTTT | CASNTVATGELFF
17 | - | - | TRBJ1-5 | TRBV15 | TGTGCCACCAGCAGAGGGCCTCCAAAGAGAGTTAATCAGCCCCAGCATTTT | CATSRGPPKRVNQPQHF
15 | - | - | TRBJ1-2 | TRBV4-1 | TGCGCCAGCAGCCAGTTTGGGGCGCGAGGTGACGGCTACACCTTC | CASSQFGARGDGYTF
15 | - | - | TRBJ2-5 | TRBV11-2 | TGTGCCAGCAGCCGGGACAACGCTCTGGGGGAGACCCAGTACTTC | CASSRDNALGETQYF
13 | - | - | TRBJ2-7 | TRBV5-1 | TGCGCCAGCGCGAATGACAATTCCTACGAGCAGTACTTC | CASANDNSYEQYF
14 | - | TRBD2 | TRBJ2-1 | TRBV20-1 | TGCAGTCATATAGCGGGAGGGCCGTACAATGAGCAGTTCTTC | CSHIAGGPYNEQFF
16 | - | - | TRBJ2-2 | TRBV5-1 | TGCGCCAGCCGGGGGTCGGGACTCCTCGGGTCCGGGGAGCTGTTTTTT | CASRGSGLLGSGELFF
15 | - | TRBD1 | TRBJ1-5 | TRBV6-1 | TGTGCCAGCAGAGACACTCACAGGGGACGTCAGCCCCAGCATTTT | CASRDTHRGRQPQHF
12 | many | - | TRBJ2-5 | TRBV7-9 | TGTGCCAGCAGCTTAGACGGGCTCCGGCAGTACTTC | CASSLDGLRQYF
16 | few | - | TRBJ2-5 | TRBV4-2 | TGTGCCAGCAGCCAAGACTCCCTAGGAACTCAAGAGACCCAGTACTTC | CASSQDSLGTQETQYF